The clone carrying this T cell receptor (beta chain) was recorded at least ten times. The antigen remains unidentified. The sample belongs to a study of T cell repertoires in cytomegalovirus infection. TCRdb recomputed calls from the reads with MiXCR, one row per CDR3 protein. The sample includes fewer than 200,000 distinct CDR3 sequences, roughly a fifth of them seen just once. V lost 5 bases and J lost 0, with 12 bases in between. The V gene's germline CDR1 is SGHTA and CDR2 FQGNSA. The CDR3 is 15 residues long. Notes on the study in general: Identification of carriers of CMV plus the relevant HLA was achieved through cumulative public TCR beta family frequency.

Specimen: PBMCs. The clonotype originates from a human donor in good health (CMV status not recorded). Some clones in this sample may be carry-over from other donors' samples. The chain recombines TRBV7-2 with TRBJ2-3; no firm D call. The CDR3 is CASSGDFYSTDTQYF. CDR3 DNA sequence: TGTGCCAGCAGCGGGGATTTCTACAGCACAGATACGCAGTATTTT.